Reported below is one T cell receptor (beta chain). Antigen: not known. The primer mix had 60 Vbeta and 13 Jbeta primers. The table came from immunoSEQ multiplex PCR; TCRdb's copy has only in-frame clones and leaves some out. The sample shows 200,000 to 250,000 clones, around 73% of them seen only once. This sample was taken from a study of cytomegalovirus exposure and HLA in healthy donors. Study results and limitations: TCR beta V segments were, for the most part, productive about 87% or about 30% of the time in an earlier analysis. Later on, analysis showed that most CMV-associated TCR beta chains appeared to be HLA-restricted.

This CDR3 contains 15 residues. The V end lost 2 bases, the J end lost 6 bases, and 15 bases lay between the germline ends. The germline gives CDR1 SGHAT, CDR2 FQNNGV. This chain connects TRBV11-2 to TRBJ2-3; D possibly corresponds to TRBD1 (6 bases). The sequence was obtained from a male donor in good health and CMV-seronegative. Specimen: PBMCs. The CDR3 is CASSLPALRGDTQYF. As DNA, the CDR3 is TGTGCCAGCAGCTTACCCGCCCTGAGGGGGGATACGCAGTATTTT.